These 6 T cell receptor beta chains share one sample of origin, sequenced in a study of CD8+ T cells in alopecia areata. Treatment described: oral pan-JAK inhibitor, 5-10 mg twice daily. Investigators isolated RNA and reverse transcribed it into cDNA to act as the sequencing template. Here immunoSEQ multiplex PCR was the method, and the copy in TCRdb shows in-frame clones only, minus some. The sample consists of approximately 220,000 clones, more than 30% of them appearing once. The sample in question was CD4+ T cells sorted from blood, obtained around week 30, from a patient treated with tofacitinib. The receptors shown here come from a human donor with alopecia areata.

The genes are TRBV13 and TRBJ2-3, with D perhaps matching TRBD2 (6 bases). CDR1 and CDR2 from the germline V gene are PRHDT and FYEKMQ (reference sequence). Between the trimmed V and J ends, which lost 6 bases and 6 bases, there was a span of 10 bases. The CDR3 runs to 12 residues. CDR3 sequence (DNA): TGTGCCAGCAGTAGGGCGGGGGATACGCAGTATTTT. Translated, it gives CASSRAGDTQYF.

The V and J genes are TRBV5-1 and TRBJ2-1; D not resolved. This CDR3 spans 14 amino acids. Trimming removed 0 bases from V and 7 bases from J, with 11 bases in between. CDR1 is SGHRS, CDR2 YFSETQ, per germline. The CDR3 loop reads CASSLGTIMNEQFF. The CDR3 DNA is TGCGCCAGCAGCTTGGGAACAATAATGAATGAGCAGTTCTTC.

In its sample, this clone was seen a few times. This rearrangement joins TRBV7-9 to TRBJ2-5; 7 bases fit TRBD2. The germline V gene encodes CDR1 SEHNR and CDR2 FQNEAQ (reference sequence). V shed 5 bases and J 1 base; nucleotides not matched to a gene: 10. This CDR3 spans 16 amino acids. This CDR3 reads CASSPRMGGGQETQYF. The CDR3 DNA follows: TGTGCCAGCAGCCCAAGGATGGGCGGGGGCCAAGAGACCCAGTACTTC.

The chain combines TRBV19 with TRBJ1-1, with TRBD1 identical over 8 bases. The CDR3 runs to 15 residues. CDR1 LNHDA and CDR2 SQIVND come from the germline V gene (reference sequence). With 6 bases clipped from V and 5 bases from J, the junction kept 11 bases outside the gene matches. DNA of the CDR3: TGTGCCAGTAGCCAACACAGGGGGAAAGGGACTGAAGCTTTCTTT. Translated, it gives CASSQHRGKGTEAFF.

The CDR3 DNA is TGTGCCAGCAGAACACCGACCGGTGGAGGCTACACCTTC. It codes for CASRTPTGGGYTF. The rearrangement uses TRBV11-2 and TRBJ1-2; unclear D gene. This CDR3 is built from 13 residues. Germline V gene data show CDR1 as SGHAT and CDR2 as FQNNGV. With 6 bases removed from V and 8 bases from J, the gap between germline ends came to 16 bases.

V gene TRBV11-2 combines with J gene TRBJ2-1; 9 bases line up with TRBD1. The CDR3 covers 19 residues. Germline V gene sequence: CDR1 SGHAT, CDR2 FQNNGV. V dropped 5 bases and J dropped 0; count of bases not matched to a gene: 14. The CDR3 region is CASSRSGTGYASSYNEQFF. CDR3 DNA sequence: TGTGCCAGCAGCCGCTCTGGGACAGGGTACGCGAGCTCCTACAATGAGCAGTTCTTC.